This T cell receptor (beta chain) is drawn from a study of T cells in Graves' hyperthyroidism and ophthalmopathy. Whole-study findings and limits: Ophthalmopathy was identified by the model a median about 6.4 months ahead of onset.

A word on this clonotype: What it recognizes is unknown.

This CDR3 has 13 residues. Germline assignment: CDR1 MNHNS and CDR2 SASEGT. With 7 bases removed from V and 4 bases from J, the gap between germline ends came to 14 bases. Authors of the study amplified TCR beta CDR3 regions from RNA transcripts. Using the HTBI primer set, a first-round RT-PCR was run on the TCR CDR3. TCRdb fed the multiplex PCR reads into MiXCR, producing one record per CDR3 protein. The sample has 640,000 or so distinct CDR3 sequences; about 15% are singletons. This sample holds PBMCs from 8 to 10 ml fresh peripheral blood. This TCR was recovered from a woman in her forties with Graves' ophthalmopathy. Sequenced input: blood. The chain employs TRBV6-1 and TRBJ2-7; the D gene could be TRBD1 or TRBD2 (6 bases each). CDR3 DNA sequence: TGTGCCAGCACCCGTCAGGGGAGGTACGAGCAGTACTTC. This translates into CASTRQGRYEQYF.